This T cell receptor beta chain was documented in a study of shared clonotypes between healthy human individuals. General study findings and limits: Genetic and exposure-history diversity was limited by the few donors. Though the depth was large, rarefaction showed that sorted-subset sequencing was incomplete.

Details on this clone: Its antigen is unidentified.

In germline, CDR1 is SGDLS, CDR2 YYNGEE. The CDR3 length is 12 residues. V lost 1 base and J 11 bases, leaving 12 bases between the germline ends. Several immunoSEQ 96-well plates shared each subset's DNA, each plate a replicate. Each replicate PCR on the sorted subsets used 200 to 250 ng DNA (approximately 33,000 T cell genomes). Using immunoSEQ multiplex PCR, the repertoire was profiled, and TCRdb retains in-frame clones only, with some absent. Of roughly 2.6 million clones listed, 85% to 95% were seen once; the top ten hold over 0.12%. The V and J genes are TRBV9 and TRBJ2-5, with D maybe TRBD2 (6 bases). This receptor was identified in a man aged 18 to 30 in good health. Sequenced input: naive CD4+ T cells sorted from blood. The sample's subset: CD45RA+ positively selected. CDR3 bases: TGTGCCAGCAGCGTATGGGGAGGTCGACAGTACTTC. This encodes CASSVWGGRQYF.